This T cell receptor beta chain was observed in a study of cytomegalovirus exposure and HLA in healthy donors. This clone was observed a single time. Germline V gene sequence: CDR1 SGHNT, CDR2 YYREEE (reference sequence). This CDR3 is built from 16 residues. Trimming took 0 bases from V and 1 from J; bases not matched to a gene: 5. The PCR ran on 60 Vbeta and 13 Jbeta primers. The repertoire was sequenced with immunoSEQ multiplex PCR; TCRdb's copy has only in-frame clones and lacks some. Of some 130,000 clones in the sample, 79% were seen once. The sequence was collected from a middle-aged man in good health and CMV-seropositive. The V and J genes are TRBV5-4 and TRBJ2-5; TRBD2 agrees at 8 bases. Specimen: PBMCs. CDR3 in amino acids: CASSLEAGVTQETQYF. In DNA form, the CDR3 reads TGTGCCAGCAGCTTGGAAGCGGGAGTGACCCAAGAGACCCAGTACTTC.